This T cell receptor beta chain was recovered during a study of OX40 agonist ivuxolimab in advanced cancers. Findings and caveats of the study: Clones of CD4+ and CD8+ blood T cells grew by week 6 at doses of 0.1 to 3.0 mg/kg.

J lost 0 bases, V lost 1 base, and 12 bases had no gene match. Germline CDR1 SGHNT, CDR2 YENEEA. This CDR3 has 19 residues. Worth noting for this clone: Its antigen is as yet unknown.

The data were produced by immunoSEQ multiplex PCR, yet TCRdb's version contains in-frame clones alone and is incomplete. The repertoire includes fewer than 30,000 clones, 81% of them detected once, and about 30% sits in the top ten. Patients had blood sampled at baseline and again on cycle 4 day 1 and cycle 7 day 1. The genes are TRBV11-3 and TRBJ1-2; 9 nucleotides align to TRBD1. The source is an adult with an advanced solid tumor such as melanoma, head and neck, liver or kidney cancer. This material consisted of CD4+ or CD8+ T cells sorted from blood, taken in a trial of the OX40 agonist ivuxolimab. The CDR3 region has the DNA TGTGCCAGCAGCTTAGGCAGGGGACAGGGCTGTTGCTCTAACTATGGCTACACCTTC. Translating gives CASSLGRGQGCCSNYGYTF.